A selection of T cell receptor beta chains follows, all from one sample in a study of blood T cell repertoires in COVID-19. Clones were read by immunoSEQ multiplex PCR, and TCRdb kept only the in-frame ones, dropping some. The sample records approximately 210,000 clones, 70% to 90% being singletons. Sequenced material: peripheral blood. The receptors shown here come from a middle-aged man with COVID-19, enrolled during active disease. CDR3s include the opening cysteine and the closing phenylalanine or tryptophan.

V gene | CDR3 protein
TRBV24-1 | CATSDGAGARYNEQFF
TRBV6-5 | CASSFQGEQFF
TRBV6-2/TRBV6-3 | CASSYSPGQGNTEAFF
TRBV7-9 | CASSLDGVNTIYF
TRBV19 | CASHLGLSSYNEQFF
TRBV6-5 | CASSYSVLNSYEQYF
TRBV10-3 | CAINPGGGGAGTGELFF
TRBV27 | CASSSRGRGDTGELFF
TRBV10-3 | CAISESGLTGTNEKLFF
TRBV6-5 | CASSHDKNTEAFF
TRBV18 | CASSPQTQNTEAFF
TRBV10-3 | CAISGDKTGGRAFF
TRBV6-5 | CASSYSTGATSYEQYF
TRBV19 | CASSIAGDGQPQHF
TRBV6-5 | CASSYSSGSAETQYF
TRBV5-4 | CASTITETGGYEQYF
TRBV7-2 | CASSSYTGLMYEQYF
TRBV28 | CASSLPPGTNWYEQYF
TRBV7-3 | CASSKRGLRGNEQFF
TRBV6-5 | CASSKRLGETQYF
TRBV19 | CASSIDRANNSPLHF
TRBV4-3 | CASSQDSPGDGTEAFF
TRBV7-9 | CASSLSQGQETQYF
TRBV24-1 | CATSDVNTEAFF
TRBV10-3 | CAISSGLAGTDTQYF
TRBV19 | CASSISGSIYNEQFF
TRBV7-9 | CASRPYAGTGDSPLHF
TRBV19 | CASSKAGALGNQPQHF
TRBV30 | CAWTYSNTGELFF
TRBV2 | CASSEYSNQPQHF
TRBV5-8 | CASSSVFDRNNEKLFF
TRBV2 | CASSFGTGRETQYF
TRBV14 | CASSLRTGLNTEAFF
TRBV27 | CASSPQGAQAQPQHF
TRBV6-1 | CASSEEGGFEQYF
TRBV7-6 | CASSLLRGGSEAFF
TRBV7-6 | CASSSLGRSRSNTDTQYF
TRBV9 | CASSVARGGSRTGELFF
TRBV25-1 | CASSTGGFSGANVLTF
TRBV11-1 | CASSGSTRRSTDTQYF
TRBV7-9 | CASSFGRLTYEQYF
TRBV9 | CASSVDLDRGYEQYF